These T cell receptor beta chains were read from a single sample in a study of shared clonotypes between healthy human individuals. The repertoire was sequenced with immunoSEQ multiplex PCR; TCRdb's copy has only in-frame clones and lacks some. The sample shows about 2.1 million clones, roughly 95% of them seen only once. Sequencing used naive CD8+ T cells from PBMCs. Receptor source: a man between 18 and 35 years old in good health. Some clones in this sample may be carry-over from other donors' samples. Both conserved end residues are part of each CDR3. D genes are given only for firm matches. The size entry is marked missing in some rows and otherwise reads once, few, many or a size class.

abundance: -; j_gene: TRBJ2-7; v_gene: TRBV27; len: 13; d_gene: -; CDR3nt: TGTGCCAGCAGTTTAGGGGCTAGCGTCGAGCAGTACTTC; CDR3aa: CASSLGASVEQYF
abundance: -; j_gene: TRBJ1-4; v_gene: TRBV14; len: 14; d_gene: -; CDR3nt: TGTGCCAGCAGCCAAGGTTCGCCCGGGGGCCCCTCGGGATTT; CDR3aa: CASSQGSPGGPSGF
abundance: -; j_gene: TRBJ1-1; v_gene: TRBV5-1; len: 16; d_gene: TRBD1; CDR3nt: TGCGCCAGCAGCTTTCCCGGGACAGGGGCGAACACTGAAGCTTTCTTT; CDR3aa: CASSFPGTGANTEAFF
abundance: -; j_gene: TRBJ2-7; v_gene: TRBV4-2; len: 15; d_gene: -; CDR3nt: TGTGCCAGCAGCCTCAGGGGGACTTACTCCTACGAGCAGTACTTC; CDR3aa: CASSLRGTYSYEQYF
abundance: -; j_gene: TRBJ1-1; v_gene: TRBV6-1; len: 14; d_gene: TRBD1; CDR3nt: TGTGCCAGCAGTGCGACAGGGAGGGATGTTGAAGCTTTCTTT; CDR3aa: CASSATGRDVEAFF
abundance: -; j_gene: TRBJ2-6; v_gene: TRBV5-6; len: 17; d_gene: -; CDR3nt: TGTGCCAGCACCGACCTGCTTTTTGATTCTGGGGCCAACGTCCTGACTTTC; CDR3aa: CASTDLLFDSGANVLTF
abundance: -; j_gene: TRBJ2-1; v_gene: TRBV4-2; len: 12; d_gene: -; CDR3nt: TGTGCCAGCAGCACAAGCTACAATGAGCAGTTCTTC; CDR3aa: CASSTSYNEQFF
abundance: -; j_gene: TRBJ1-1; v_gene: TRBV2; len: 16; d_gene: -; CDR3nt: TGTGCCAGCAGTGAAGTGCAGGGTTGGGAAGGCGCTGAAGCTTTCTTT; CDR3aa: CASSEVQGWEGAEAFF
abundance: few; j_gene: TRBJ1-4; v_gene: TRBV4-1; len: 13; d_gene: -; CDR3nt: TGCGCCAGCAGCCAAGGTCAGAATGAAAAACTGTTTTTT; CDR3aa: CASSQGQNEKLFF
abundance: -; j_gene: TRBJ2-1; v_gene: TRBV7-6; len: 13; d_gene: -; CDR3nt: TGTGCCAGCAGCTTAGGCCCGTACAGGGTGCAGTTCTTC; CDR3aa: CASSLGPYRVQFF
abundance: once; j_gene: TRBJ2-7; v_gene: TRBV29-1; len: 13; d_gene: -; CDR3nt: TGCAGCGCCCTGGGTCTAGCGCTCCCCGAGCAGTACTTC; CDR3aa: CSALGLALPEQYF
abundance: once; j_gene: TRBJ2-5; v_gene: TRBV7-8; len: 16; d_gene: TRBD2; CDR3nt: TGTGCCAGCAGCCCAACACTAGCGGGAGTGAGGGAGACCCAGTACTTC; CDR3aa: CASSPTLAGVRETQYF
abundance: -; j_gene: TRBJ2-1; v_gene: TRBV15; len: 17; d_gene: TRBD2; CDR3nt: TGTGCCACCAGCGGAACCGGGACTAGCGGTCGTCACAATGAGCAGTTCTTC; CDR3aa: CATSGTGTSGRHNEQFF
abundance: -; j_gene: TRBJ2-7; v_gene: TRBV28; len: 13; d_gene: -; CDR3nt: TGTGCCAGCACAAGGCTTGCTGACTACGAGCAGTACTTC; CDR3aa: CASTRLADYEQYF
abundance: -; j_gene: TRBJ2-1; v_gene: TRBV27; len: 13; d_gene: TRBD2; CDR3nt: TGTGCCAGCAGATCTTTTCGGGAGGGAGAGCAGTTCTTC; CDR3aa: CASRSFREGEQFF
abundance: -; j_gene: TRBJ1-3; v_gene: TRBV28; len: 13; d_gene: TRBD1; CDR3nt: TGTGCCAGCACCCCGGACAGGGAACACACCATATATTTT; CDR3aa: CASTPDREHTIYF
abundance: few; j_gene: TRBJ1-1; v_gene: TRBV25-1; len: 12; d_gene: TRBD1; CDR3nt: TGTGCCAGCACGCAGGGGGGCACTGAAGCTTTCTTT; CDR3aa: CASTQGGTEAFF
abundance: -; j_gene: TRBJ2-7; v_gene: TRBV14; len: 13; d_gene: TRBD2; CDR3nt: TGTGCCAGCGGACTAGCGGGAGGACGGGAGCAGTACTTC; CDR3aa: CASGLAGGREQYF
abundance: -; j_gene: TRBJ2-7; v_gene: TRBV14; len: 14; d_gene: -; CDR3nt: TGTGCCAGCAGCCAATGGCAGGGCATCCGCGAGCAGTACTTC; CDR3aa: CASSQWQGIREQYF
abundance: -; j_gene: TRBJ2-7; v_gene: TRBV6-1; len: 14; d_gene: TRBD1; CDR3nt: TGTGCCAGCAGTGTTAGACAGGGGGCCTACGAGCAGTACTTC; CDR3aa: CASSVRQGAYEQYF
abundance: -; j_gene: TRBJ1-2; v_gene: TRBV9; len: 16; d_gene: TRBD1; CDR3nt: TGTGCCAGCAGCGCACCGGAGGGTCCAGGGGGCTATGGCTACACCTTC; CDR3aa: CASSAPEGPGGYGYTF
abundance: -; j_gene: TRBJ2-1; v_gene: TRBV10-3; len: 16; d_gene: -; CDR3nt: TGTGCCATCAGTGGTTTAGAGGGTGGGCCCTACAATGAGCAGTTCTTC; CDR3aa: CAISGLEGGPYNEQFF
abundance: -; j_gene: TRBJ1-5; v_gene: TRBV28; len: 15; d_gene: -; CDR3nt: TGTGCCAGCAGCCGGGACAAGGGATTAAGTCAGCCCCAGCATTTT; CDR3aa: CASSRDKGLSQPQHF
abundance: -; j_gene: TRBJ1-2; v_gene: TRBV9; len: 15; d_gene: -; CDR3nt: TGTGCCAGCAGCGTAGGCCAGCTACCCCCCTATGGCTACACCTTC; CDR3aa: CASSVGQLPPYGYTF
abundance: -; j_gene: TRBJ2-1; v_gene: TRBV11-2; len: 17; d_gene: TRBD2; CDR3nt: TGTGCCAGCAGCTATCCGACTAGCGGTCCCTCCTACAATGAGCAGTTCTTC; CDR3aa: CASSYPTSGPSYNEQFF
abundance: -; j_gene: TRBJ2-1; v_gene: TRBV4-3; len: 17; d_gene: -; CDR3nt: TGCGCCAGCAGCCAAGATCTTCGGACTACGATCGTAAATGAGCAGTTCTTC; CDR3aa: CASSQDLRTTIVNEQFF
abundance: -; j_gene: TRBJ2-4; v_gene: TRBV7-8; len: 18; d_gene: TRBD2; CDR3nt: TGTGCCAGCAGCGGAGGACTAGCGGGGACGCTAGCCAAAAACATTCAGTACTTC; CDR3aa: CASSGGLAGTLAKNIQYF
abundance: -; j_gene: TRBJ1-1; v_gene: TRBV7-6; len: 13; d_gene: -; CDR3nt: TGTGCCAGCAGCTTATCCCGATACACTGAAGCTTTCTTT; CDR3aa: CASSLSRYTEAFF
abundance: -; j_gene: TRBJ2-3; v_gene: TRBV12-5; len: 14; d_gene: -; CDR3nt: TGTGCTAGTGGTGGAGGGGGCAGCACAGATACGCAGTATTTT; CDR3aa: CASGGGGSTDTQYF
abundance: once; j_gene: TRBJ2-7; v_gene: TRBV6-5; len: 13; d_gene: TRBD1; CDR3nt: TGTGCCAGCAGCGACAGGGGCTCCTACGAGCAGTACTTC; CDR3aa: CASSDRGSYEQYF
abundance: -; j_gene: TRBJ1-2; v_gene: TRBV9; len: 13; d_gene: -; CDR3nt: TGTGCCAGCAGCGTAATGCAGGGGAGAGGCTACACCTTC; CDR3aa: CASSVMQGRGYTF
abundance: -; j_gene: TRBJ1-1; v_gene: TRBV11-2; len: 13; d_gene: -; CDR3nt: TGTGCCAGCAGTCATCCCAGGGTTCCTGAAGCTTTCTTT; CDR3aa: CASSHPRVPEAFF
abundance: -; j_gene: TRBJ2-7; v_gene: TRBV10-3; len: 16; d_gene: TRBD2; CDR3nt: TGTGCCATCAGTGAGGGACTAGCGGGAGGTTTGTTTGAGCAGTACTTC; CDR3aa: CAISEGLAGGLFEQYF
abundance: -; j_gene: TRBJ1-5; v_gene: TRBV28; len: 17; d_gene: -; CDR3nt: TGTGCCAGCAGTTTTAGGGCGGCTAGTTATAGCAATCAGCCCCAGCATTTT; CDR3aa: CASSFRAASYSNQPQHF
abundance: once; j_gene: TRBJ2-1; v_gene: TRBV9; len: 12; d_gene: -; CDR3nt: TGTGCCAGCAGCGTTAGTTCCCGGGAGCAGTTCTTC; CDR3aa: CASSVSSREQFF
abundance: -; j_gene: TRBJ2-7; v_gene: TRBV27; len: 17; d_gene: TRBD2; CDR3nt: TGTGCCAGCAGTCCATACCCTTCGGGACTAATAATCTACGAGCAGTACTTC; CDR3aa: CASSPYPSGLIIYEQYF
abundance: -; j_gene: TRBJ1-2; v_gene: TRBV4-1; len: 13; d_gene: -; CDR3nt: TGCGCCAGCAGCCAACTGGACAGCTATGGCTACACCTTC; CDR3aa: CASSQLDSYGYTF
abundance: -; j_gene: TRBJ2-1; v_gene: TRBV11-2; len: 14; d_gene: -; CDR3nt: TGTGCCAGCAGCCCCCTCCTCTCCTACAATGAGCAGTTCTTC; CDR3aa: CASSPLLSYNEQFF
abundance: -; j_gene: TRBJ1-2; v_gene: TRBV28; len: 14; d_gene: -; CDR3nt: TGTGCCAGCAGTCCCAGGGTGTTGAGCTATGGCTACACCTTC; CDR3aa: CASSPRVLSYGYTF
abundance: -; j_gene: TRBJ2-1; v_gene: TRBV5-6; len: 19; d_gene: TRBD2; CDR3nt: TGTGCCAGCAGCTCCTCCCCCCTGAGTAGCGGGGGGAGTGGGCTCGGGCAGTTCTTC; CDR3aa: CASSSSPLSSGGSGLGQFF
abundance: -; j_gene: TRBJ1-2; v_gene: TRBV7-9; len: 17; d_gene: -; CDR3nt: TGTGCCAGCAGCTTCTCGAAGGGACTGACTCCGGTTGGTGGCTACACCTTC; CDR3aa: CASSFSKGLTPVGGYTF
abundance: -; j_gene: TRBJ2-1; v_gene: TRBV11-2; len: 17; d_gene: -; CDR3nt: TGTGCCAGCAGCTTAGAGGGCCGGTTGAGGACTATGGATGAGCAGTTCTTC; CDR3aa: CASSLEGRLRTMDEQFF
abundance: -; j_gene: TRBJ2-2; v_gene: TRBV11-2; len: 18; d_gene: -; CDR3nt: TGTGCCAGCAGCCGTCACGACGTATATCACTTGAACACCGGGGAGCTGTTTTTT; CDR3aa: CASSRHDVYHLNTGELFF
abundance: -; j_gene: TRBJ2-2; v_gene: TRBV5-1; len: 15; d_gene: -; CDR3nt: TGCGCCAGCAGCTTCGAGGCGACCAACACCGGGGAGCTGTTTTTT; CDR3aa: CASSFEATNTGELFF
abundance: few; j_gene: TRBJ2-7; v_gene: TRBV9; len: 14; d_gene: TRBD2; CDR3nt: TGTGCCAGCAGCGTAGGACTAGCGGGAACCGAGCAGTACTTC; CDR3aa: CASSVGLAGTEQYF